This T cell receptor (beta chain) stems from a study of blood T cell repertoires in COVID-19. Study-level background: PBMCs, B-cell-depleted T cells, or T cells were the source of the cDNA or gDNA that made up the material.

As originally analysed: By means of reference gene primer amplification, nucleated cell counts were estimated. Assay used: immunoSEQ multiplex PCR; TCRdb lists only in-frame clones, some missing. The V and J calls and the clone size are those of that table, but D and trimming were determined from the DNA. The sample shows about 440,000 clones, around 89% of them seen only once. Germline CDR1 SGHVS, CDR2 FQNEAQ. CDR3 length: 16 residues. V was trimmed by 6 bases and J by 0 bases, leaving 15 bases between them. In its sample, this clone was seen once. The sequence was collected from a woman aged 30 to 39 with acute or convalescent COVID-19. The sequencing sample was made of peripheral blood. This rearrangement joins TRBV7-8 to TRBJ2-1; D is perhaps TRBD2 (6 bases). The CDR3 DNA reads as TGTGCCAGCAGTCCAAGCGGGCTGAGCTCCTACAATGAGCAGTTCTTC. It translates to CASSPSGLSSYNEQFF.